This T cell receptor beta chain was sequenced during a study of blood T cells in healthy people across ages. PCR was performed a second time for about 6 to 12 cycles using a sample-barcoded 5' primer and a J-beta primer mix. Each cDNA molecule, via a template-switch adaptor with 12 random nucleotides, was tagged. TCRdb reprocessed the 5' RACE reads via MiXCR and lists one record per CDR3 protein. The sample consists of about 970,000 distinct CDR3 sequences, 51% of them appearing once. Remarks on this clonotype: Its antigen is still unknown.

Trimming stripped 2 bases from V and 6 bases from J, with 12 bases between. This CDR3 has 13 amino acids. Germline V gene data show CDR1 as SGHRS and CDR2 as YFSETQ. Overall study results and limits: Older individuals had lower TCR beta diversity per million T cells (the decline was roughly linear). A strong correlation was found between TCR beta diversity and the percentage of naive T cells.

The J gene is TRBJ2-7, the V gene TRBV5-1, with D possibly being TRBD1 or TRBD2 (5 bases each). The sequence came from a woman aged 55-75 years in good health. Sequenced input: blood. Written as DNA, the CDR3 is TGCGCCAGCAGCTTACCCCAGGGAGTCGAGCAGTACTTC. It translates to CASSLPQGVEQYF. The entire variable domain, with the rest obtained from reference TRBV5-1 and TRBJ2-7, is as follows: KAGVTQTPRYLIKTRGQQVTLSCSPISGHRSVSWYQQTPGQGLQFLFEYFSETQRNKGNFPGRFSGRQFSNSRSEMNVSTLELGDSALYLCASSLPQGVEQYFGPGTRLTVT.